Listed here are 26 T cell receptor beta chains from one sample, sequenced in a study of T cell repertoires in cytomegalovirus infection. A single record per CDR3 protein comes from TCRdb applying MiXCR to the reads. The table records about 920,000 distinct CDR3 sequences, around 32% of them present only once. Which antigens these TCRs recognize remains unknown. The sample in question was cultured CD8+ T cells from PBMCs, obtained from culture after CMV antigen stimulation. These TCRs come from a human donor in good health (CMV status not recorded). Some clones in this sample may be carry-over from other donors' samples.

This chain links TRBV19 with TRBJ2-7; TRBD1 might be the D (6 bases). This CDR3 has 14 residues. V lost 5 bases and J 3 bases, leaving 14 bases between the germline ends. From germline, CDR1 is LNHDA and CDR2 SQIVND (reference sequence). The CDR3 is CASSFTGRFYEQYF. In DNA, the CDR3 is TGTGCCAGTAGTTTCACAGGGCGATTCTACGAGCAGTACTTC.

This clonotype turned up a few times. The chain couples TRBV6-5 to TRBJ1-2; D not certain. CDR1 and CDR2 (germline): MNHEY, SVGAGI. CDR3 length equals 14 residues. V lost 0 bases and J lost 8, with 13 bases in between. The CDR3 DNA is TGTGCCAGCAGTTACTCAGCGGGCGTGTTAGGCTACACCTTC. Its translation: CASSYSAGVLGYTF.

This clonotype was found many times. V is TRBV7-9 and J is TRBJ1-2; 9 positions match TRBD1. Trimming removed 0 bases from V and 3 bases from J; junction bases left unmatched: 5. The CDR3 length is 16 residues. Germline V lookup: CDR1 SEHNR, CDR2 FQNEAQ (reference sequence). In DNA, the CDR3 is TGTGCCAGCAGCTTAGCCCGGACAGGGGAGGACTATGGCTACACCTTC. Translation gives CASSLARTGEDYGYTF.

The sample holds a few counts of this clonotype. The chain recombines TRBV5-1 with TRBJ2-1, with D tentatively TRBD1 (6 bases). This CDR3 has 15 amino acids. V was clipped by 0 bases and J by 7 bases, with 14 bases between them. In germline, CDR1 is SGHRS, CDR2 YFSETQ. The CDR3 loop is CASSLDGGRGNEQFF. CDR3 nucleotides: TGCGCCAGCAGCTTGGACGGCGGTAGGGGGAATGAGCAGTTCTTC.

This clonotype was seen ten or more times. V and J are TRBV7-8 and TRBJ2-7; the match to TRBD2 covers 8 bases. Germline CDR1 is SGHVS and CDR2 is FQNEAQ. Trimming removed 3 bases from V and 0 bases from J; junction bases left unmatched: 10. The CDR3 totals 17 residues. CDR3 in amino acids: CASSFGLAGLTSYEQYV. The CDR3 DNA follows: TGTGCCAGCAGCTTTGGCCTAGCGGGTCTCACCTCCTACGAGCAGTACGTC.

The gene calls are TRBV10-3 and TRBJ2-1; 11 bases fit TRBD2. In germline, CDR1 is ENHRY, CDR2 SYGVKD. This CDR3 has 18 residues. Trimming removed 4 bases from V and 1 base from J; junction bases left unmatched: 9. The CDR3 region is CAISGSSGGAGSYNEQFF. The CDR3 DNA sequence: TGTGCCATCAGTGGAAGTAGCGGGGGGGCAGGGTCCTACAATGAGCAGTTCTTC.

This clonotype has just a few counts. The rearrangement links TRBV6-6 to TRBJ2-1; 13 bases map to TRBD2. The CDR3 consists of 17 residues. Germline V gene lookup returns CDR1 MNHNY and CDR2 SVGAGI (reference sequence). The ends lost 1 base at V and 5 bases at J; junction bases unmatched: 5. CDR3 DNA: TGTGCCAGCAGTTACTTCTGGACTAGCGGGGGAAACAATGAGCAGTTCTTC. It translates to CASSYFWTSGGNNEQFF.

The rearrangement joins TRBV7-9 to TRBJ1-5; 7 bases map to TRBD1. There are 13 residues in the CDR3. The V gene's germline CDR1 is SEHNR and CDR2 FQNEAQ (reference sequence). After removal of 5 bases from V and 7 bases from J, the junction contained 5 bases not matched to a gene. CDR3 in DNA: TGTGCCAGCAGCCAACAGGGGTGGCAGCCCCAGCATTTT. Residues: CASSQQGWQPQHF.

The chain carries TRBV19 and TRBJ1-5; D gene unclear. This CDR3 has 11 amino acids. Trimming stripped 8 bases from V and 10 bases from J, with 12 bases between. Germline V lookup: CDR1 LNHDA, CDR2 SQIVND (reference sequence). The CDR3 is CASGSRSPQHF. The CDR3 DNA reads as TGTGCCAGTGGCTCCAGGAGTCCCCAGCATTTT.

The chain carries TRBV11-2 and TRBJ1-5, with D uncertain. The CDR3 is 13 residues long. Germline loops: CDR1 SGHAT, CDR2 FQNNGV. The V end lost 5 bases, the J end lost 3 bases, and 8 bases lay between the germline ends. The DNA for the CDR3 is TGTGCCAGCAGCCACGGACCCAATCAGCCCCAGCATTTT. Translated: CASSHGPNQPQHF.

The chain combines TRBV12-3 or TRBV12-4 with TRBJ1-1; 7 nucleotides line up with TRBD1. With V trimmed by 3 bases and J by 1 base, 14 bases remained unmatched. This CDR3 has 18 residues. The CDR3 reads CASSLGTVQETSNTEAFF. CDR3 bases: TGTGCCAGCAGTTTGGGGACAGTCCAAGAGACTTCGAACACTGAAGCTTTCTTT.

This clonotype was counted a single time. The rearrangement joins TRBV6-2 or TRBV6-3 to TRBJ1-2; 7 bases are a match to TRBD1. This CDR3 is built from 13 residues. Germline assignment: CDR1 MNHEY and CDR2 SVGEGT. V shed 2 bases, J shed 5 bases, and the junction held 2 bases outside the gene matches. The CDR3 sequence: CASSYKTGYGYTF. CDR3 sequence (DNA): TGTGCCAGCAGTTACAAGACAGGGTATGGCTACACCTTC.

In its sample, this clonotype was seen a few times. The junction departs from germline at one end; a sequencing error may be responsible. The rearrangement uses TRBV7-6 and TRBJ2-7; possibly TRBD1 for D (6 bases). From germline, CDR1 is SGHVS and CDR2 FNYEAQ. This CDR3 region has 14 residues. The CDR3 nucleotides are TGTGCCAGCAGCTTAGGACAGGCTCCCTACAAGCAGTACTTC. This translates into CASSLGQAPYKQYF.

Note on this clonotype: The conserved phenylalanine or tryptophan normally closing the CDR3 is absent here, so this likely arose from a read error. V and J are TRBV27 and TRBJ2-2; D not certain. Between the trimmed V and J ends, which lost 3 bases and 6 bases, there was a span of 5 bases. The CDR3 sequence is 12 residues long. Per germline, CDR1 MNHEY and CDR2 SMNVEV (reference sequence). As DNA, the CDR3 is TGTGCCAGCAGTTTCGCAGCCGGGGAGCTGTTTTCT. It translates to CASSFAAGELFS.

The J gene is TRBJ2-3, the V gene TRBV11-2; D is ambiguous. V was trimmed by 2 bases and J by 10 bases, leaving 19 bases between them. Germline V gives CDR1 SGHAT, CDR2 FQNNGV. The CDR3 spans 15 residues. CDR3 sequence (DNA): TGTGCCAGCAGCTTATGTCAGGCTGAACTTGATCCGCAGTATTTT. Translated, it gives CASSLCQAELDPQYF.

The DNA for the CDR3 is TGTGCCACCCAAGATCGGGGCGCGAACACCGGGGAGCTGTTTTTT. It codes for CATQDRGANTGELFF. J is TRBJ2-2 and V is TRBV24-1; D is perhaps TRBD1 or TRBD2 (5 bases each). V gave up 9 bases and J gave up 0 bases, with 13 bases separating them. The CDR3 length is 15 residues. Per germline, CDR1 KGHDR and CDR2 SFDVKD.

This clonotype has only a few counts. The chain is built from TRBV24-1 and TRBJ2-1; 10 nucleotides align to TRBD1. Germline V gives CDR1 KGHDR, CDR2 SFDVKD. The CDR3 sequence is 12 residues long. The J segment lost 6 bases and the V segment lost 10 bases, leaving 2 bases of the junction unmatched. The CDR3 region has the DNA TGTGCCACGAGACAGGGGGCCAATGAGCAGTTCTTC. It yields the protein CATRQGANEQFF.

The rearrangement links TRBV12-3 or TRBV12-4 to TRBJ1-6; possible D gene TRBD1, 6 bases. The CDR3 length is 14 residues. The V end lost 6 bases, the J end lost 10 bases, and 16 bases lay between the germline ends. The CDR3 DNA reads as TGTGCCAGCAGCAAACAGGGCGTCAGGTCACCCCTCCACTTT. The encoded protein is CASSKQGVRSPLHF.

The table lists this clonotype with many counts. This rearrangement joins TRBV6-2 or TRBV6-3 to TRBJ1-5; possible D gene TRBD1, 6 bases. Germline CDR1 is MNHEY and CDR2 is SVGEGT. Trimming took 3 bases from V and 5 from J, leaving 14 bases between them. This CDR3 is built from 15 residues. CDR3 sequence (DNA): TGTGCCAGCAGTTATTCGACAGGTGAGGATCAGCCCCAGCATTTT. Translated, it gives CASSYSTGEDQPQHF.

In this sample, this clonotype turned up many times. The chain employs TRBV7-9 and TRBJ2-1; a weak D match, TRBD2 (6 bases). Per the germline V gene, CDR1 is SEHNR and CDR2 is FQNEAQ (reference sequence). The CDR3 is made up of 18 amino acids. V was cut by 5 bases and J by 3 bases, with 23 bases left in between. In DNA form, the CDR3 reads TGTGCCAGCAGCCCAAGAGGCGGGACGGGGCCTAGCTACAATGAGCAGTTCTTC. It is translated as CASSPRGGTGPSYNEQFF.

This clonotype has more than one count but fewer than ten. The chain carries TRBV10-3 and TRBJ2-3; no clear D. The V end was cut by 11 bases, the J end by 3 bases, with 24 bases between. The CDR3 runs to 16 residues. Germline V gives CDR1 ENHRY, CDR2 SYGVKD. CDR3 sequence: CAVGEKDGERTDTQYF. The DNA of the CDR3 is TGTGCCGTGGGCGAGAAGGACGGCGAAAGGACAGATACGCAGTATTTT.

The CDR3 DNA sequence: TGTGCCAGCAGTTTATCGACCTTCACAGATACGCAGTATTTT. It encodes CASSLSTFTDTQYF. The chain recombines TRBV28 with TRBJ2-3; D not certain. Germline CDR1 is MDHEN and CDR2 is SYDVKM. There are 14 residues in the CDR3. Between the trimmed V and J ends, which lost 1 base and 2 bases, there was a span of 7 bases.

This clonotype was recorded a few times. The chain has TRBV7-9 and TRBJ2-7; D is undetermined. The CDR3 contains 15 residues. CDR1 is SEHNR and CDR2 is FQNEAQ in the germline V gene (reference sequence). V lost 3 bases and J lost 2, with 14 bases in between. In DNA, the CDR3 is TGTGCCAGCAGCTTGTGGCCCTCCCCAACCTACGAGCAGTACTTC. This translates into CASSLWPSPTYEQYF.

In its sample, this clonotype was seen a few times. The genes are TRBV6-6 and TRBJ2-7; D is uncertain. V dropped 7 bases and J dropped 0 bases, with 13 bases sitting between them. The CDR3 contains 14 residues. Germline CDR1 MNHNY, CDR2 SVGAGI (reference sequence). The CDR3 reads CASTLGLGSYEQYF. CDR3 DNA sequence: TGTGCCAGCACCCTAGGGTTGGGCTCCTACGAGCAGTACTTC.

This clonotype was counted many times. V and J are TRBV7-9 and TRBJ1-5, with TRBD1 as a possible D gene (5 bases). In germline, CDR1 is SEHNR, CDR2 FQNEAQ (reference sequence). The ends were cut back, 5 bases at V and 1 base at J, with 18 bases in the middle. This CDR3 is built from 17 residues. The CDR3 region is CASSTVSGGGSNQPQHF. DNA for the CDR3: TGTGCCAGCAGCACAGTGTCGGGGGGAGGGAGCAATCAGCCCCAGCATTTT.

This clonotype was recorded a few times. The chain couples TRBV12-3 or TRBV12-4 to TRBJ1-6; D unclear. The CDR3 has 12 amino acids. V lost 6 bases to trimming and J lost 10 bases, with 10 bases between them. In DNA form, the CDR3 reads TGTGCCAGCAGGTCTGGTGCGTCACCCCTCCACTTT. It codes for CASRSGASPLHF.